These T cell receptor beta chains were read from a single sample in a study of cytomegalovirus exposure and HLA in healthy donors. The data were produced by immunoSEQ multiplex PCR, yet TCRdb's version contains in-frame clones alone and is incomplete. The sample gives about 73,000 clones, about 94% of which show up once; approximately 0.93% is in the top ten. Sequenced input: PBMCs. The receptor source for this set is a woman between 18 and 29 years old in good health and CMV-seronegative. CDR3s include the opening cysteine and the closing phenylalanine or tryptophan. The order of the fields is D gene, J gene, clone size, V gene, CDR3 protein, CDR3 DNA. The D gene is left open where the match is weak. Only some rows state a clone size, as once, few, many or a class for expanded clones.

D gene: TRBD1
J gene: TRBJ2-7
clone size: -
V gene: TRBV15
CDR3 protein: CATSRGTGGSYEQYF
CDR3 DNA: TGTGCCACCAGCAGAGGGACAGGGGGCTCCTACGAGCAGTACTTC

D gene: -
J gene: TRBJ1-5
clone size: -
V gene: TRBV19
CDR3 protein: CASRIWGEPYSNQPQHF
CDR3 DNA: TGTGCCAGTAGAATCTGGGGGGAACCTTATAGCAATCAGCCCCAGCATTTT

D gene: -
J gene: TRBJ2-5
clone size: -
V gene: TRBV18
CDR3 protein: CASSRLRDQETQYF
CDR3 DNA: TGTGCCAGCTCCCGATTACGGGACCAAGAGACCCAGTACTTC

D gene: TRBD2
J gene: TRBJ2-2
clone size: -
V gene: TRBV19
CDR3 protein: CASSIRSGGRPGELFF
CDR3 DNA: TGTGCCAGTAGTATTAGAAGCGGGGGCCGCCCCGGGGAGCTGTTTTTT

D gene: -
J gene: TRBJ1-5
clone size: -
V gene: TRBV19
CDR3 protein: CASSGGSGSSNQPQHF
CDR3 DNA: TGTGCCAGTAGTGGGGGGTCAGGGAGTAGCAATCAGCCCCAGCATTTT

D gene: TRBD2
J gene: TRBJ2-3
clone size: once
V gene: TRBV4-1
CDR3 protein: CASSRISGGSTDTQYF
CDR3 DNA: TGCGCCAGCAGCCGGATTAGCGGGGGATCCACAGATACGCAGTATTTT

D gene: -
J gene: TRBJ1-3
clone size: few
V gene: TRBV6-1
CDR3 protein: CASSELEGSGNTIYF
CDR3 DNA: TGTGCCAGCAGTGAACTGGAGGGTTCTGGAAACACCATATATTTT

D gene: -
J gene: TRBJ1-2
clone size: -
V gene: TRBV14
CDR3 protein: CASSQAGPYGYTF
CDR3 DNA: TGTGCCAGCAGCCAAGCTGGCCCCTATGGCTACACCTTC

D gene: TRBD1
J gene: TRBJ1-4
clone size: -
V gene: TRBV6-5
CDR3 protein: CASSRQGEPGEKLFF
CDR3 DNA: TGTGCCAGCAGTAGACAGGGGGAGCCGGGAGAAAAACTGTTTTTT

D gene: -
J gene: TRBJ2-7
clone size: -
V gene: TRBV13
CDR3 protein: CASSLVTRVYEQYF
CDR3 DNA: TGTGCCAGCAGCTTAGTCACCAGGGTCTACGAGCAGTACTTC

D gene: -
J gene: TRBJ2-5
clone size: -
V gene: TRBV9
CDR3 protein: CASSVGGQETQYF
CDR3 DNA: TGTGCCAGCAGCGTAGGAGGGCAAGAGACCCAGTACTTC

D gene: TRBD2
J gene: TRBJ2-3
clone size: -
V gene: TRBV7-3
CDR3 protein: CASSSAGGTDTQYF
CDR3 DNA: TGTGCCAGCAGCTCAGCGGGAGGCACAGATACGCAGTATTTT

D gene: -
J gene: TRBJ1-2
clone size: -
V gene: TRBV2
CDR3 protein: CASSDIGGANGYTF
CDR3 DNA: TGTGCCAGCAGCGATATTGGGGGGGCAAATGGCTACACCTTC

D gene: TRBD1
J gene: TRBJ1-4
clone size: -
V gene: TRBV19
CDR3 protein: CASSPGQGPNEKLFF
CDR3 DNA: TGTGCCAGTAGTCCCGGACAGGGCCCTAATGAAAAACTGTTTTTT

D gene: -
J gene: TRBJ2-3
clone size: -
V gene: TRBV7-3
CDR3 protein: CASSLTDTQYF
CDR3 DNA: TGTGCCAGCAGCCTCACAGATACGCAGTATTTT

D gene: TRBD2
J gene: TRBJ2-1
clone size: -
V gene: TRBV27
CDR3 protein: CARGGVYNEQFF
CDR3 DNA: TGTGCCAGGGGGGGGGTCTACAATGAGCAGTTCTTC

D gene: -
J gene: TRBJ2-2
clone size: -
V gene: TRBV7-9
CDR3 protein: CASSLEGTGELFF
CDR3 DNA: TGTGCCAGCAGCTTGGAGGGCACCGGGGAGCTGTTTTTT

D gene: -
J gene: TRBJ2-1
clone size: -
V gene: TRBV6-5
CDR3 protein: CASSYSRSGNEQFF
CDR3 DNA: TGTGCCAGCAGTTACTCTAGGAGTGGCAATGAGCAGTTCTTC

D gene: TRBD2
J gene: TRBJ2-1
clone size: -
V gene: TRBV10-3
CDR3 protein: CAISTSGGFSYNEQFF
CDR3 DNA: TGTGCCATCAGTACTAGCGGGGGTTTCTCCTACAATGAGCAGTTCTTC

D gene: TRBD1
J gene: TRBJ1-5
clone size: -
V gene: TRBV6-5
CDR3 protein: CASRKKGTGNQPQHF
CDR3 DNA: TGTGCCAGCAGAAAAAAGGGGACAGGCAATCAGCCCCAGCATTTT

D gene: TRBD1
J gene: TRBJ1-2
clone size: -
V gene: TRBV25-1
CDR3 protein: CASSLTGLYGYTF
CDR3 DNA: TGTGCCAGCAGCCTGACAGGGCTCTATGGCTACACCTTC

D gene: -
J gene: TRBJ1-4
clone size: -
V gene: TRBV7-9
CDR3 protein: CASSTRGGEKLFF
CDR3 DNA: TGTGCCAGCAGCACTAGAGGGGGTGAAAAACTGTTTTTT

D gene: -
J gene: TRBJ1-5
clone size: -
V gene: TRBV6-5
CDR3 protein: CASSYGSNQPQHF
CDR3 DNA: TGTGCCAGCAGTTACGGCAGCAATCAGCCCCAGCATTTT

D gene: TRBD1
J gene: TRBJ2-5
clone size: -
V gene: TRBV7-2
CDR3 protein: CASTMAGGTQYF
CDR3 DNA: TGTGCCAGCACCATGGCAGGGGGGACCCAGTACTTC

D gene: -
J gene: TRBJ1-1
clone size: -
V gene: TRBV9
CDR3 protein: CASSVAWAGNTEAFF
CDR3 DNA: TGTGCCAGCAGCGTCGCGTGGGCGGGGAACACTGAAGCTTTCTTT

D gene: -
J gene: TRBJ2-7
clone size: -
V gene: TRBV12-5
CDR3 protein: CASADSSSYEQYF
CDR3 DNA: TGTGCTAGTGCGGACAGTTCGTCCTACGAGCAGTACTTC

D gene: -
J gene: TRBJ1-1
clone size: -
V gene: TRBV30
CDR3 protein: CAWSVYRENTEAFF
CDR3 DNA: TGTGCCTGGAGTGTATACAGAGAGAACACTGAAGCTTTCTTT

D gene: TRBD2
J gene: TRBJ2-4
clone size: -
V gene: TRBV7-2
CDR3 protein: CASSLALQGAGELAKNIQYF
CDR3 DNA: TGTGCCAGCAGCTTAGCCCTACAGGGAGCGGGGGAACTAGCCAAAAACATTCAGTACTTC

D gene: TRBD1
J gene: TRBJ1-2
clone size: once
V gene: TRBV28
CDR3 protein: CASSSKQGWHYGYTF
CDR3 DNA: TGTGCCAGCAGTTCGAAACAGGGGTGGCACTATGGCTACACCTTC

D gene: TRBD1
J gene: TRBJ2-7
clone size: -
V gene: TRBV28
CDR3 protein: CASSSDRGRYEQYF
CDR3 DNA: TGTGCCAGCAGTTCCGACAGGGGGCGATACGAGCAGTACTTC

D gene: TRBD1
J gene: TRBJ1-2
clone size: -
V gene: TRBV9
CDR3 protein: CASSPRTGVGYGYTF
CDR3 DNA: TGTGCCAGCAGCCCCCGGACAGGGGTAGGCTATGGCTACACCTTC

D gene: -
J gene: TRBJ1-1
clone size: -
V gene: TRBV27
CDR3 protein: CASSLRTDLMNTEAFF
CDR3 DNA: TGTGCCAGCAGTCTCCGGACAGACCTCATGAACACTGAAGCTTTCTTT

D gene: TRBD1
J gene: TRBJ1-3
clone size: -
V gene: TRBV13
CDR3 protein: CASSFTVTGGPGNTIYF
CDR3 DNA: TGTGCCAGCAGCTTTACCGTTACAGGGGGCCCTGGAAACACCATATATTTT

D gene: -
J gene: TRBJ2-1
clone size: -
V gene: TRBV6-1
CDR3 protein: CASSEEVGLGGVNEQFF
CDR3 DNA: TGTGCCAGCAGTGAAGAGGTAGGGCTAGGAGGGGTTAATGAGCAGTTCTTC

D gene: -
J gene: TRBJ2-3
clone size: -
V gene: TRBV18
CDR3 protein: CASSRDTEDTQYF
CDR3 DNA: TGTGCCAGCTCACGGGACACTGAGGATACGCAGTATTTT

D gene: TRBD1
J gene: TRBJ2-7
clone size: -
V gene: TRBV5-6
CDR3 protein: CASSLPGTGFRYEQYF
CDR3 DNA: TGTGCCAGCAGCTTGCCCGGGACAGGGTTTCGCTACGAGCAGTACTTC

D gene: -
J gene: TRBJ2-1
clone size: -
V gene: TRBV19
CDR3 protein: CASSMGLEGEQFF
CDR3 DNA: TGTGCCAGTAGTATGGGTCTGGAGGGTGAGCAGTTCTTC

D gene: TRBD1
J gene: TRBJ1-2
clone size: once
V gene: TRBV5-4
CDR3 protein: CASSGSGTGKLPGYTF
CDR3 DNA: TGTGCCAGCAGCGGATCCGGGACAGGGAAATTACCCGGCTACACCTTC

D gene: -
J gene: TRBJ1-1
clone size: -
V gene: TRBV6-5
CDR3 protein: CASSLQGLNTEAFF
CDR3 DNA: TGTGCCAGCAGCCTACAGGGCCTGAACACTGAAGCTTTCTTT

D gene: -
J gene: TRBJ2-7
clone size: -
V gene: TRBV9
CDR3 protein: CASSPPHSYEQYF
CDR3 DNA: TGTGCCAGCAGCCCCCCCCACTCCTACGAGCAGTACTTC

D gene: TRBD2
J gene: TRBJ2-1
clone size: -
V gene: TRBV27
CDR3 protein: CASSPPTAGGTNEQFF
CDR3 DNA: TGTGCCAGCAGTCCCCCCACAGCGGGGGGCACCAATGAGCAGTTCTTC

D gene: TRBD1
J gene: TRBJ2-7
clone size: few
V gene: TRBV14
CDR3 protein: CASSRRQGRDYEQYF
CDR3 DNA: TGTGCCAGCAGCCGCCGACAGGGTAGGGACTACGAGCAGTACTTC

D gene: TRBD1
J gene: TRBJ2-5
clone size: -
V gene: TRBV7-2
CDR3 protein: CASSPRLTGGDEETQYF
CDR3 DNA: TGTGCCAGCAGCCCAAGGTTGACAGGGGGAGATGAAGAGACCCAGTACTTC

D gene: -
J gene: TRBJ2-3
clone size: -
V gene: TRBV4-3
CDR3 protein: CASSQEIGRGITDTQYF
CDR3 DNA: TGCGCCAGCAGCCAAGAGATAGGGCGGGGTATCACAGATACGCAGTATTTT

D gene: -
J gene: TRBJ1-2
clone size: -
V gene: TRBV28
CDR3 protein: CASRQPRSGDLFIYGYTF
CDR3 DNA: TGTGCCAGCAGACAACCTAGGTCAGGGGATTTATTCATATATGGCTACACCTTC

D gene: TRBD1
J gene: TRBJ2-7
clone size: -
V gene: TRBV27
CDR3 protein: CASSFFQGATYEQYF
CDR3 DNA: TGTGCCAGCAGTTTCTTCCAGGGGGCAACCTACGAGCAGTACTTC

D gene: -
J gene: TRBJ1-6
clone size: once
V gene: TRBV27
CDR3 protein: CASRPDRINSPLHF
CDR3 DNA: TGTGCCAGCAGACCAGACAGGATTAATTCACCCCTCCACTTT

D gene: -
J gene: TRBJ1-5
clone size: -
V gene: TRBV21-1
CDR3 protein: CASSKNPGLNQPQHF
CDR3 DNA: TGTGCCAGCAGCAAAAACCCCGGACTTAATCAGCCCCAGCATTTT

D gene: TRBD2
J gene: TRBJ2-5
clone size: -
V gene: TRBV10-2
CDR3 protein: CASSDPGGGKETQYF
CDR3 DNA: TGCGCCAGCAGTGACCCTGGGGGGGGAAAAGAGACCCAGTACTTC

D gene: -
J gene: TRBJ2-5
clone size: -
V gene: TRBV30
CDR3 protein: CAWSPAVQVTQYF
CDR3 DNA: TGTGCCTGGAGTCCCGCAGTGCAAGTGACCCAGTACTTC

D gene: -
J gene: TRBJ1-2
clone size: -
V gene: TRBV28
CDR3 protein: CASSSRGRGHGYTF
CDR3 DNA: TGTGCCAGCAGTTCCCGTGGGAGGGGACATGGCTACACCTTC

D gene: -
J gene: TRBJ2-7
clone size: -
V gene: TRBV7-2
CDR3 protein: CASSLVPGQSEQYF
CDR3 DNA: TGTGCCAGCAGCTTAGTGCCCGGACAGTCCGAGCAGTACTTC

D gene: TRBD1
J gene: TRBJ1-1
clone size: once
V gene: TRBV11-2
CDR3 protein: CASSPRTGRLNTEAFF
CDR3 DNA: TGTGCCAGCAGCCCGCGGACAGGGAGACTGAACACTGAAGCTTTCTTT

D gene: TRBD2
J gene: TRBJ2-1
clone size: -
V gene: TRBV14
CDR3 protein: CASSQEGLAGINEQFF
CDR3 DNA: TGTGCCAGCAGCCAAGAAGGGTTAGCGGGTATCAATGAGCAGTTCTTC

D gene: TRBD1
J gene: TRBJ1-6
clone size: -
V gene: TRBV4-1
CDR3 protein: CASSARMDRKSSPLHF
CDR3 DNA: TGCGCCAGCAGCGCTAGAATGGACAGGAAAAGCTCACCCCTCCACTTT

D gene: TRBD1
J gene: TRBJ2-7
clone size: -
V gene: TRBV6-5
CDR3 protein: CASSYPGGQGREQYF
CDR3 DNA: TGTGCCAGCAGTTACCCCGGAGGACAGGGACGAGAGCAGTACTTC

D gene: -
J gene: TRBJ2-7
clone size: once
V gene: TRBV7-3
CDR3 protein: CASSLAEQGSYEQYF
CDR3 DNA: TGTGCCAGCAGCTTAGCTGAACAGGGCTCCTACGAGCAGTACTTC

D gene: -
J gene: TRBJ2-3
clone size: once
V gene: TRBV19
CDR3 protein: CASSPWTDSTDTQYF
CDR3 DNA: TGTGCCAGTAGCCCTTGGACAGATAGCACAGATACGCAGTATTTT

D gene: -
J gene: TRBJ2-7
clone size: -
V gene: TRBV28
CDR3 protein: CASSSGTRSNYEQYF
CDR3 DNA: TGTGCCAGCAGTTCCGGGACACGGAGTAATTACGAGCAGTACTTC